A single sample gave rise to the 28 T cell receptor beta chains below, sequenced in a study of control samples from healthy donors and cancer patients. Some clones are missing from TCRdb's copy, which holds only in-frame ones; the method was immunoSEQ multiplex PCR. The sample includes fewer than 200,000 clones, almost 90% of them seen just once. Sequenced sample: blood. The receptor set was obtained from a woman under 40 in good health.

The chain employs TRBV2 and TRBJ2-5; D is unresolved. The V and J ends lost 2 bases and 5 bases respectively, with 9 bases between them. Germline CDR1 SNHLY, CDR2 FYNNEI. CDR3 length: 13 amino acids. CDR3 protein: CASSEPYGETQYF. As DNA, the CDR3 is TGTGCCAGCAGTGAACCATACGGGGAGACCCAGTACTTC.

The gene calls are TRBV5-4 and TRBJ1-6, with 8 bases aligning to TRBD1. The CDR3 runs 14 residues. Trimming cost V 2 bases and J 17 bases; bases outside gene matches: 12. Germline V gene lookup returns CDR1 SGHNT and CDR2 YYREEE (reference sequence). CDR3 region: CASSLDRGLAPIHF. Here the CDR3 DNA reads TGTGCCAGCAGCTTAGACAGGGGACTCGCCCCTATCCACTTT.

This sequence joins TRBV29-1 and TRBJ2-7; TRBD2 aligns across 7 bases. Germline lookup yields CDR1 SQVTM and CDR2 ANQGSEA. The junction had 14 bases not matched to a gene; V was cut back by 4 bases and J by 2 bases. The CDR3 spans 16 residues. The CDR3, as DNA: TGCAGCGTTGGGGGCGTGGGGGGAGGGAGAACCTACGAGCAGTACTTC. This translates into CSVGGVGGGRTYEQYF.

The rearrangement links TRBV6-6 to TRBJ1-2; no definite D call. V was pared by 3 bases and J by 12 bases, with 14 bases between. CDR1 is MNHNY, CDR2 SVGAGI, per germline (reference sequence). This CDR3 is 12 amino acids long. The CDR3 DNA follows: TGTGCCAGCAGTTATGAGTCCGAGCGACACACCTTC. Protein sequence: CASSYESERHTF.

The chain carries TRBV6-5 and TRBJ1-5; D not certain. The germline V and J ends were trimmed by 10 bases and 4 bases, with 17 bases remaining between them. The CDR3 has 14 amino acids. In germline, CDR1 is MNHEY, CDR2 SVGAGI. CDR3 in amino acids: CATEGLELNQPQHF. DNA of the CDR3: TGTGCCACCGAAGGGTTGGAATTGAATCAGCCCCAGCATTTT.

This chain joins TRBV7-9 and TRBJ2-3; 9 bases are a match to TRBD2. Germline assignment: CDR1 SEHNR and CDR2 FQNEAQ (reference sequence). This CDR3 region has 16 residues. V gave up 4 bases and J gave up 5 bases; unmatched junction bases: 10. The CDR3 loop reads CASSSNIAGDGDTQYF. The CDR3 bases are TGTGCCAGCAGCTCTAATATAGCGGGAGATGGAGATACGCAGTATTTT.

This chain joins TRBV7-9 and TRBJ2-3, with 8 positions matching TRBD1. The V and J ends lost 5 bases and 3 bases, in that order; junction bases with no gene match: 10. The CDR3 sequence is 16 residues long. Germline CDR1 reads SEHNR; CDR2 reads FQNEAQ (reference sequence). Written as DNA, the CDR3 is TGTGCCAGCAGCCAAACCGGACAGGGTCGTACAGATACGCAGTATTTT. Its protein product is CASSQTGQGRTDTQYF. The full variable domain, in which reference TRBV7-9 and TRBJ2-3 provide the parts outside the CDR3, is DTGVSQNPRHKITKRGQNVTFRCDPISEHNRLYWYRQTLGQGPEFLTYFQNEAQLEKSRLLSDRFSAERPKGSFSTLEIQRTEQGDSAMYLCASSQTGQGRTDTQYFGPGTRLTVL.

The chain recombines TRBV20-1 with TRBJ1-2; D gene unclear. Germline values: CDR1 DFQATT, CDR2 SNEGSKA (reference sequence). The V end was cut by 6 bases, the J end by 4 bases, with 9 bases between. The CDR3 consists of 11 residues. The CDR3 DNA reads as TGCAGTGCCAGTGTGGGCTATGGCTACACCTTC. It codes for CSASVGYGYTF.

The CDR3, as DNA: TGTGCCAGCAGTTCCCCTGGGACAGGAACCTACGAGCAGTACTTC. Translating it yields CASSSPGTGTYEQYF. The chain recombines TRBV27 with TRBJ2-7, with TRBD1 matching over 8 bases. This CDR3 comprises 15 residues. CDR1 is MNHEY, CDR2 SMNVEV, per germline (reference sequence). The V gene end was trimmed by 4 bases and the J gene end by 2 bases; junction bases not matched to a gene: 7.

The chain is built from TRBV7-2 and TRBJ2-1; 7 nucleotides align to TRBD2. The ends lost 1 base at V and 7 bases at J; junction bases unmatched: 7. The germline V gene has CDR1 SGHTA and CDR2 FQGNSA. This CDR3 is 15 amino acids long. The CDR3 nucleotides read TGTGCCAGCAGCTTAGTAGGCGGGAGTAAGAATGAGCAGTTCTTC. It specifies CASSLVGGSKNEQFF.

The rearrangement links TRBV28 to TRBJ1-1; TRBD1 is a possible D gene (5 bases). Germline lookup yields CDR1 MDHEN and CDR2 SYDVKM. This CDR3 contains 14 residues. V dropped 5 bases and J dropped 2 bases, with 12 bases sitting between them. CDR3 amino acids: CASSREQVNTEAFF. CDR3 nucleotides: TGTGCCAGCAGTCGAGAACAGGTAAACACTGAAGCTTTCTTT.

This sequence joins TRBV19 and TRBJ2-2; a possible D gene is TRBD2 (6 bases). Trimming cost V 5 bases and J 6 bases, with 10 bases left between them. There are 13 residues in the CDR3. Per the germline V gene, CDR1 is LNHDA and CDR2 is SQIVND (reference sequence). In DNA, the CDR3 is TGTGCCAGTAGTGGATGGAGGGCCGGGGAGCTGTTTTTT. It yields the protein CASSGWRAGELFF.

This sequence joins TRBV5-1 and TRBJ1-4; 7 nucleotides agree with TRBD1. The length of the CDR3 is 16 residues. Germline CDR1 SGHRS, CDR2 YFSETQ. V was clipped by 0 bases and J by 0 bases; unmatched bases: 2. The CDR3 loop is CASSLGDRATNEKLFF. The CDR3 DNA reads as TGCGCCAGCAGCTTGGGGGACAGAGCAACTAATGAAAAACTGTTTTTT.

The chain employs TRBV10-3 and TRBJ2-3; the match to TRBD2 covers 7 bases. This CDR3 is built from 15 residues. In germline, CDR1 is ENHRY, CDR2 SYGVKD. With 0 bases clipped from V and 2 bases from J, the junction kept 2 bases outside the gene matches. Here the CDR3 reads CAISESAGVTDTQYF. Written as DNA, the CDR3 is TGTGCCATCAGTGAGTCGGCGGGGGTCACAGATACGCAGTATTTT.

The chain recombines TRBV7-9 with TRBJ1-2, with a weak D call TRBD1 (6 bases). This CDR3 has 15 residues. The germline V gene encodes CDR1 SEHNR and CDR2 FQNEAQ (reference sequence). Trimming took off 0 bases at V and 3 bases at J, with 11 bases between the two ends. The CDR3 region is CASSLAGGMDYGYTF. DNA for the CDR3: TGTGCCAGCAGCTTAGCGGGGGGCATGGACTATGGCTACACCTTC.

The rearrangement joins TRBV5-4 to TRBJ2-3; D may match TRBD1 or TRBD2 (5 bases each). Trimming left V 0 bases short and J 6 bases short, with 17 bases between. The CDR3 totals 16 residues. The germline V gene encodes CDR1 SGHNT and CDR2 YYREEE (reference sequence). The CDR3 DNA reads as TGTGCCAGCAGCTTGGGAGGGATACCCCACAGGGATACGCAGTATTTT. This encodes CASSLGGIPHRDTQYF.

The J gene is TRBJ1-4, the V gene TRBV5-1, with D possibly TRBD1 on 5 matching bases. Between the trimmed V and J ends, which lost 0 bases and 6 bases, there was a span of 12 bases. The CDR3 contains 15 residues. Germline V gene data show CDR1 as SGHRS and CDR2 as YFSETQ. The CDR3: CASSLDAGTDEKLFF. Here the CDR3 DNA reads TGCGCCAGCAGCTTGGATGCAGGGACGGATGAAAAACTGTTTTTT.

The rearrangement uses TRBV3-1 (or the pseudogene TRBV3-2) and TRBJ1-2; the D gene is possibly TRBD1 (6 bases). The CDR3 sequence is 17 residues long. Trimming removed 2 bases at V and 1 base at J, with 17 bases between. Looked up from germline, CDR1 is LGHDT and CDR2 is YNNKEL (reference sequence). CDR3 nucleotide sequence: TGTGCCAGCAGCCAACACGGGACATCCTCCTTTAACTATGGCTACACCTTC. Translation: CASSQHGTSSFNYGYTF.

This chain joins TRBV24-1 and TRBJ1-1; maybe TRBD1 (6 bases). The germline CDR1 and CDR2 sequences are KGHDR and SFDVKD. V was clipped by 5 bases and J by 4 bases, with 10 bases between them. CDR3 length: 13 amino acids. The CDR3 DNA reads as TGTGCCACCAGTGGATCGGGGGCCACTGAAGCTTTCTTT. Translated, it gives CATSGSGATEAFF.

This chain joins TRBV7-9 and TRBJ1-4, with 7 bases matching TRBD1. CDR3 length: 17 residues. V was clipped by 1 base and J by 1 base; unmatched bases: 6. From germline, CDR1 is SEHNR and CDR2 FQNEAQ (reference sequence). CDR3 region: CASSLGQGPLTNEKLFF. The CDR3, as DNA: TGTGCCAGCAGCTTAGGACAGGGACCCCTAACTAATGAAAAACTGTTTTTT.

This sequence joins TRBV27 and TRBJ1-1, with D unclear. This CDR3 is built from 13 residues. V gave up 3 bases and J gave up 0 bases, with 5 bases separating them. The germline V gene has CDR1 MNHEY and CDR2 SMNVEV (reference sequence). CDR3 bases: TGTGCCAGCAGTTTGTCCCTGAACACTGAAGCTTTCTTT. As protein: CASSLSLNTEAFF.

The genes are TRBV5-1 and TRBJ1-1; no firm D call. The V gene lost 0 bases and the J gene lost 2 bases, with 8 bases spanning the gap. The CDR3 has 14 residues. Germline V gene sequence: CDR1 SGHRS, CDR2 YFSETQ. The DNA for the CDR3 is TGCGCCAGCAGCTTGGACGTCCTCAACACTGAAGCTTTCTTT. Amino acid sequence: CASSLDVLNTEAFF.

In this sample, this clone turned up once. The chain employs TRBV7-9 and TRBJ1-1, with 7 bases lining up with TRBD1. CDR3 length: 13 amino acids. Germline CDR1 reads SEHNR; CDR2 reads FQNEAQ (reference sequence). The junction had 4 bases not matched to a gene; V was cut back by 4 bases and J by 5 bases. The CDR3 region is CASSSTGKTEAFF. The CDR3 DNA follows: TGTGCCAGCAGCTCGACAGGGAAAACTGAAGCTTTCTTT.

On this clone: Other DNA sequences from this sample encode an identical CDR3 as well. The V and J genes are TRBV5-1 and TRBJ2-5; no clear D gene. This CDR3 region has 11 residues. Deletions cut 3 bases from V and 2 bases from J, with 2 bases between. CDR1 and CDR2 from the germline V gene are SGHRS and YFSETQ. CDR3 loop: CASSYQETQYF. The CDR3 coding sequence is TGCGCCAGCAGCTATCAAGAGACCCAGTACTTC.

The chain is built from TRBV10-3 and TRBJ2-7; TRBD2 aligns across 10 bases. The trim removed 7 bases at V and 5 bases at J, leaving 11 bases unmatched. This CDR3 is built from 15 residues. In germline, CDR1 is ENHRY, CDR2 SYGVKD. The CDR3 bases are TGTGCCATCAACCCGGAGCGGGAGGGGATCCACGAGCAGTACTTC. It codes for CAINPEREGIHEQYF.

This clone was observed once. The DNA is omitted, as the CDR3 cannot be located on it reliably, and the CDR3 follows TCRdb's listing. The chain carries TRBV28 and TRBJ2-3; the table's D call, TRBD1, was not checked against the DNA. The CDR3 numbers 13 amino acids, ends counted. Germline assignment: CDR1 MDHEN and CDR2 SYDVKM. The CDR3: CASSLGMGTGRYF.

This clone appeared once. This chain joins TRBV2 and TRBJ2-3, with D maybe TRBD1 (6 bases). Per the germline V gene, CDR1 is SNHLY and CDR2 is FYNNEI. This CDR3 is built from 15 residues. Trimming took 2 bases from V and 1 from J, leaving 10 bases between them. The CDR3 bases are TGTGCCAGCAGTGAAACAGGGTTGGGCACAGATACGCAGTATTTT. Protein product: CASSETGLGTDTQYF.

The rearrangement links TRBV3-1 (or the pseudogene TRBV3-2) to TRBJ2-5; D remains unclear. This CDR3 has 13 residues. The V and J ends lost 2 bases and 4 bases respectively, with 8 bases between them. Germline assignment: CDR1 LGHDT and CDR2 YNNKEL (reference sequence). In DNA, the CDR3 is TGTGCCAGCAGCCAAATGAGGCGAGAGACCCAGTACTTC. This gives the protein CASSQMRRETQYF.